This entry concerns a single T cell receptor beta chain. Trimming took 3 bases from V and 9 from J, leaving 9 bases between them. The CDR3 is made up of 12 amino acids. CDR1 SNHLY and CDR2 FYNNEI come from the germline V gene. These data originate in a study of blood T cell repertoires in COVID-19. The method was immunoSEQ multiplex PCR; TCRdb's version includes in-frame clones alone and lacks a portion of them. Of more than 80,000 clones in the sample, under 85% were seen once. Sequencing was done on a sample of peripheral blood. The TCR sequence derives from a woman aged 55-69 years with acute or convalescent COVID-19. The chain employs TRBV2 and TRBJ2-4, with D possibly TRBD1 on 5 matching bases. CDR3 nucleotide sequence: TGTGCCAGCAGTGACAGGGATAGCATTCAGTACTTC. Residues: CASSDRDSIQYF.